The 25 T cell receptor beta chains reported below all come from one sample, sequenced in a study of shared clonotypes between healthy human individuals. Sequencing used immunoSEQ multiplex PCR; TCRdb keeps in-frame clones, though not all of them. The sample records some 2.3 million clones, more than 85% being singletons. Sample: naive CD4+ T cells from PBMCs. Sample subset: CD45RA+ positively selected. The origin of the receptors is a man aged 18 to 35 in good health. Some clones in this sample may be carry-over from other donors' samples.

In the case of this clone: The sample holds other DNA sequences that translate to the same CDR3. The CDR3 nucleotides read TGTGCCAGCAGTTACGGGGGGCAGGGCTCCTACGAGCAGTACTTC. It yields the protein CASSYGGQGSYEQYF. The V call is TRBV6-5, the J call TRBJ2-7; D tentatively reads TRBD1 or TRBD2 (6 bases each). Germline values: CDR1 MNHEY, CDR2 SVGAGI. Trimming stripped 2 bases from V and 0 bases from J, with 11 bases between. This CDR3 spans 15 amino acids.

The J gene is TRBJ2-5, the V gene TRBV10-3; no reliable D call. CDR1 and CDR2 (germline): ENHRY, SYGVKD. The CDR3 has 12 amino acids. V was cut by 2 bases and J by 4 bases, with 5 bases left in between. The DNA of the CDR3 is TGTGCCATCAGTGAGGACTCAGAGACCCAGTACTTC. Translated: CAISEDSETQYF.

This chain links TRBV7-7 with TRBJ1-5; a possible D gene is TRBD1 (5 bases). Germline CDR1 is SSHAT and CDR2 is FNYEAQ (reference sequence). This CDR3 has 17 amino acids. Trimming left V 5 bases short and J 0 bases short, with 17 bases between. This CDR3 reads CASSHPSGDLSNQPQHF. The CDR3 nucleotides are TGTGCCAGCAGCCACCCGAGTGGGGACCTTAGCAATCAGCCCCAGCATTTT.

This rearrangement joins TRBV5-1 to TRBJ2-2; maybe TRBD2 (6 bases). Germline V gives CDR1 SGHRS, CDR2 YFSETQ. V was pared by 4 bases and J by 1 base, with 14 bases between. The CDR3 is 16 amino acids. CDR3 loop: CASSKLAGRNTGELFF. CDR3 in DNA: TGCGCCAGCAGCAAACTAGCCGGGAGGAACACCGGGGAGCTGTTTTTT.

V and J are TRBV28 and TRBJ2-1, with TRBD2 identical over 8 bases. This CDR3 has 15 residues. Trimming took 5 bases from V and 8 from J; bases not matched to a gene: 11. Germline values: CDR1 MDHEN, CDR2 SYDVKM. CDR3 sequence (DNA): TGTGCCAGCAGTCCCTGGTCGGGAGGGGCCTATGAGCAGTTCTTC. Translating gives CASSPWSGGAYEQFF. The full variable domain, with the rest looked up from reference TRBV28 and TRBJ2-1, is DVKVTQSSRYLVKRTGEKVFLECVQDMDHENMFWYRQDPGLGLRLIYFSYDVKMKEKGDIPEGYSVSREKKERFSLILESASTNQTSMYLCASSPWSGGAYEQFFGPGTRLTVL.

The chain couples TRBV6-1 to TRBJ2-7; 9 bases agree with TRBD1. Germline lookup yields CDR1 MNHNS and CDR2 SASEGT. After removal of 3 bases from V and 13 bases from J, the junction contained 13 bases not matched to a gene. The CDR3 has 14 residues. CDR3 coding DNA: TGTGCCAGCAGTGACAACCCGACAGGGGGATGGCCCTACTTC. As protein: CASSDNPTGGWPYF.

The chain couples TRBV10-3 to TRBJ2-5; perhaps D is TRBD1 or TRBD2 (6 bases each). The germline CDR1 and CDR2 sequences are ENHRY and SYGVKD. The CDR3 is 15 amino acids. V lost 0 bases and J lost 4, with 12 bases in between. The chain's CDR3 is CAISESRGGRETQYF. CDR3 nucleotide sequence: TGTGCCATCAGTGAGTCTCGTGGGGGGCGAGAGACCCAGTACTTC.

The chain has TRBV25-1 and TRBJ2-7, with 12 bases fitting TRBD2. The ends lost 4 bases at V and 7 bases at J; junction bases unmatched: 8. The V gene's germline CDR1 is MGHDK and CDR2 SYGVNS. CDR3 length: 15 amino acids. Here the CDR3 DNA reads TGTGCCAGCAGTGCCTCCACGGGACTAGCGGGTGAGCAGTACTTC. As protein: CASSASTGLAGEQYF.

The genes are TRBV5-1 and TRBJ1-1, with 11 bases fitting TRBD1. Germline loops: CDR1 SGHRS, CDR2 YFSETQ. The V segment lost 4 bases and the J segment 0 bases; nucleotides outside the gene matches: 5. The CDR3 is made up of 16 amino acids. CDR3 region: CASSARTGGLNTEAFF. CDR3 nucleotides: TGCGCCAGCAGCGCACGGACAGGGGGCCTGAACACTGAAGCTTTCTTT.

This clone was seen only once. The rearrangement uses TRBV6-5 and TRBJ1-4; the D is unclear. CDR1 is MNHEY and CDR2 is SVGAGI in the germline V gene. This CDR3 is 15 amino acids long. Trimming stripped 4 bases from V and 8 bases from J, with 17 bases between. For the CDR3, the DNA is TGTGCCAGCAGTTCCGGACGGACCTTCGGGGAAAAACTGTTTTTT. It is translated as CASSSGRTFGEKLFF.

This chain links TRBV4-1 with TRBJ2-6; 8 positions agree with TRBD2. Germline trimming cut 3 bases from V and 3 bases from J; bases unmatched to any gene: 7. This CDR3 has 17 amino acids. The germline CDR1 and CDR2 sequences are MGHRA and YSYEKL. The CDR3 here is CASSHPGGGLGANVLTF. Written as DNA, the CDR3 is TGCGCCAGCAGCCACCCCGGGGGGGGGCTTGGGGCCAACGTCCTGACTTTC.

The genes are TRBV23-1 and TRBJ2-4; 8 bases are a match to TRBD1. TRBV23-1 is placed among ORFs of uncertain function. The CDR3 runs 19 residues. J was trimmed by 2 bases and V by 2 bases; bases with no gene match: 14. The CDR3 is CASSQHRGIQYTPKNIQYF. DNA of the CDR3: TGCGCCAGCAGTCAACACAGGGGGATACAATACACACCCAAAAACATTCAGTACTTC.

The chain is built from TRBV14 and TRBJ2-1; 12 bases match TRBD2. The CDR3 spans 16 residues. The V and J ends lost 3 bases and 4 bases, in that order; junction bases with no gene match: 4. Per germline, CDR1 SGHDN and CDR2 FVKESK. Here the CDR3 DNA reads TGTGCCAGCAGCCAGCGGACTAGCGGGAATTACAATGAGCAGTTCTTC. Encoded protein: CASSQRTSGNYNEQFF. The entire variable domain, with the rest obtained from reference TRBV14 and TRBJ2-1, is as follows: EAGVTQFPSHSVIEKGQTVTLRCDPISGHDNLYWYRRVMGKEIKFLLHFVKESKQDESGMPNNRFLAERTGGTYSTLKVQPAELEDSGVYFCASSQRTSGNYNEQFFGPGTRLTVL.

As DNA, the CDR3 is TGCAGCGGGGGTGCGAGCACAGATACGCAGTATTTT. Amino acids: CSGGASTDTQYF. This chain joins TRBV29-1 and TRBJ2-3; D not resolved. The V and J ends lost 7 bases and 0 bases respectively, with 8 bases between them. From germline, CDR1 is SQVTM and CDR2 ANQGSEA. The CDR3 runs to 12 residues.

CDR3 nucleotides: TGTGCCAGCGTCGGTCCTTCGGGAGGGCCACATGAGCAGTTCTTC. Encoded protein: CASVGPSGGPHEQFF. The V and J genes are TRBV9 and TRBJ2-1, with 8 positions matching TRBD2. This CDR3 has 15 amino acids. After removal of 7 bases from V and 8 bases from J, the junction contained 14 bases not matched to a gene. Germline V CDR1 and CDR2: SGDLS, YYNGEE.

Points on this clone: The sample contains more than one DNA sequence encoding this CDR3. This chain links TRBV5-1 with TRBJ2-7; either TRBD1 or TRBD2 may fit D (5 bases each). V was shortened by 4 bases and J by 0 bases, with 11 bases between the two germline ends. This CDR3 is built from 14 residues. The germline V gene encodes CDR1 SGHRS and CDR2 YFSETQ. The CDR3 loop reads CASSPGPSSYEQYF. DNA of the CDR3: TGCGCCAGCAGCCCGGGGCCAAGCTCCTACGAGCAGTACTTC.

The rearrangement uses TRBV7-9 and TRBJ1-4; 8 bases are shared with TRBD1. Germline assignment: CDR1 SEHNR and CDR2 FQNEAQ (reference sequence). The CDR3 has 13 amino acids. J was trimmed by 7 bases and V by 5 bases; bases with no gene match: 3. The CDR3 sequence is CASSDRGGEKLFF. The CDR3 nucleotides read TGTGCCAGCAGCGACAGGGGTGGTGAAAAACTGTTTTTT.

The gene calls are TRBV5-1 and TRBJ2-1; TRBD2 aligns across 10 bases. The ends lost 4 bases at V and 3 bases at J; junction bases unmatched: 4. The CDR3 is 15 residues long. Per the germline V gene, CDR1 is SGHRS and CDR2 is YFSETQ. In DNA form, the CDR3 reads TGCGCCAGCAGCGTCGTAGCGGGAGGCTACAATGAGCAGTTCTTC. This translates into CASSVVAGGYNEQFF.

The chain recombines TRBV5-6 with TRBJ1-3; a weak D match, TRBD1 (5 bases). The CDR3 length is 15 residues. From germline, CDR1 is SGHDT and CDR2 YYEEEE. The V end lost 5 bases, the J end lost 0 bases, and 12 bases lay between the germline ends. CDR3 coding DNA: TGTGCCAGCAGATTGAATGGGGGCTCTGGAAACACCATATATTTT. Protein: CASRLNGGSGNTIYF.

This clone was observed once. The chain couples TRBV7-7 to TRBJ2-1; D remains ambiguous. The germline V gene encodes CDR1 SSHAT and CDR2 FNYEAQ (reference sequence). The CDR3 spans 13 residues. V shed 5 bases and J shed 2 bases, with 7 bases lying between them. The CDR3 nucleotides are TGTGCCAGCAGCCCTAGGACCTACAATGAGCAGTTCTTC. It is translated as CASSPRTYNEQFF.

In regard to this clone: Other DNA sequences in this specimen translate into the identical CDR3. The chain's CDR3 is CASSVAVQETQYF. The CDR3 DNA is TGTGCCAGCAGCGTAGCAGTTCAAGAGACCCAGTACTTC. The chain is built from TRBV9 and TRBJ2-5; no firm D call. The CDR3 has 13 residues. Germline CDR1 and CDR2: SGDLS and YYNGEE. Trimming took off 0 bases at V and 2 bases at J, with 5 bases between the two ends.

V usage is TRBV7-9 and J usage is TRBJ2-1; 11 bases map to TRBD2. This CDR3 contains 17 residues. Germline CDR1 reads SEHNR; CDR2 reads FQNEAQ (reference sequence). Germline trimming cut 5 bases from V and 3 bases from J; bases unmatched to any gene: 9. CDR3 sequence reads: CASSPRLAGNLYNEQFF. The CDR3 DNA follows: TGTGCCAGCAGCCCGAGACTAGCGGGAAATCTCTACAATGAGCAGTTCTTC. Full variable domain (rest looked up from reference TRBV7-9 and TRBJ2-1): DTGVSQNPRHKITKRGQNVTFRCDPISEHNRLYWYRQTLGQGPEFLTYFQNEAQLEKSRLLSDRFSAERPKGSFSTLEIQRTEQGDSAMYLCASSPRLAGNLYNEQFFGPGTRLTVL.

The CDR3 protein is CASSQRRLAGDPNEQFF. The CDR3, as DNA: TGCGCCAGCAGCCAACGCAGACTAGCGGGAGATCCCAATGAGCAGTTCTTC. The rearrangement links TRBV4-1 to TRBJ2-1; 12 bases are shared with TRBD2. Germline-derived CDR1 and CDR2 are MGHRA and YSYEKL. Germline trimming cut 2 bases from V and 6 bases from J; bases unmatched to any gene: 8. The CDR3 has 17 amino acids.

CDR3 sequence reads: CASSPRWGGETGDTDTQYF. The CDR3, as DNA: TGTGCCAGCAGCCCTCGTTGGGGGGGCGAGACAGGGGACACAGATACGCAGTATTTT. The gene calls are TRBV4-2 and TRBJ2-3; D might be TRBD1 (8 bases). Germline V gene lookup returns CDR1 LGHNA and CDR2 YNFKEQ. The CDR3 covers 19 residues. V lost 4 bases to trimming and J lost 2 bases, with 25 bases between them.

About this clone itself: Distinct nucleotide sequences in the sample also encode this CDR3. V usage is TRBV18 and J usage is TRBJ2-5; D call uncertain. Per germline, CDR1 KGHSH and CDR2 LQKENI. Between the trimmed V and J ends, which lost 3 bases and 4 bases, there was a span of 6 bases. The length of the CDR3 is 12 residues. The DNA for the CDR3 is TGTGCCAGCTCACCCCTCCGAGAGACCCAGTACTTC. It translates to CASSPLRETQYF.